These 2 T cell receptor beta chains were sequenced from one sample in a study of vaccination and CD4 T cells after COVID-19. TCRdb re-called the PCR reads through MiXCR, storing one row per CDR3 protein. The sample lists roughly 22,000 distinct CDR3 sequences, about 57% occurring once. Sequencing was performed on CD4+ T cells from blood, taken before SARS-CoV-2 vaccination. All receptors derive from a human donor who had recovered from COVID-19.

In its sample, this clonotype was seen a few times. This sequence joins TRBV20-1 and TRBJ1-2, with TRBD1 matching over 8 bases. Germline V CDR1 and CDR2: DFQATT, SNEGSKA (reference sequence). V lost 3 bases to trimming and J lost 3 bases; unmatched junction nucleotides: 3. This CDR3 spans 13 amino acids. The CDR3: CSASQGQDYGYTF. CDR3 DNA: TGCAGTGCTAGCCAGGGACAGGACTATGGCTACACCTTC.

This chain uses TRBV30 with TRBJ1-6; possibly TRBD1 for D (6 bases). V was trimmed by 2 bases and J by 8 bases, leaving 13 bases between them. Germline CDR1 and CDR2: GTSNPN and SVGIG (reference sequence). CDR3 length: 14 residues. The CDR3 loop reads CAWSRGQTDSPLHF. The CDR3 bases are TGTGCCTGGAGTAGAGGACAGACGGATTCACCCCTCCACTTT.